This note documents a single T cell receptor (beta chain) sequence. Its antigen is still unknown. The entry originates in a study of CD8+ T cells in alopecia areata. Study-level background: Among treated patients, oral tofacitinib was administered at 5 to 10 mg twice daily. Tofacitinib dosing lasted 6 to 18 months, which was then followed by 6 months off drug. Regarding the study as a whole: Lesional scalp displayed greater clonality than normal scalp, most notably in alopecia totalis/universalis. Persistence in scalp and blood during tofacitinib was observed for many expanded lesional clones.

Described treatment: oral pan-JAK inhibitor, 5-10 mg twice daily. As the sequencing template, cDNA was produced by extracting RNA and reverse transcribing it. Sequencing used immunoSEQ multiplex PCR; TCRdb keeps in-frame clones, though not all of them. The data contain approximately 210,000 clones, approximately 67% of them singletons. This CDR3 is 16 amino acids long. Germline CDR1 SGHAT, CDR2 FQNNGV. Trimming left V 6 bases short and J 2 bases short, with 18 bases between. Sequencing used CD4+ T cells sorted from blood, obtained between weeks 47 and 50, from a patient treated with tofacitinib. This clonotype was sampled from a human donor with alopecia areata. The genes are TRBV11-2 and TRBJ2-3; D possibly corresponds to TRBD2 (7 bases). The CDR3 region has the DNA TGTGCCAGCAGGTTCCTGGCGGGGGCCTCCACAGATACGCAGTATTTT. This codes for CASRFLAGASTDTQYF.